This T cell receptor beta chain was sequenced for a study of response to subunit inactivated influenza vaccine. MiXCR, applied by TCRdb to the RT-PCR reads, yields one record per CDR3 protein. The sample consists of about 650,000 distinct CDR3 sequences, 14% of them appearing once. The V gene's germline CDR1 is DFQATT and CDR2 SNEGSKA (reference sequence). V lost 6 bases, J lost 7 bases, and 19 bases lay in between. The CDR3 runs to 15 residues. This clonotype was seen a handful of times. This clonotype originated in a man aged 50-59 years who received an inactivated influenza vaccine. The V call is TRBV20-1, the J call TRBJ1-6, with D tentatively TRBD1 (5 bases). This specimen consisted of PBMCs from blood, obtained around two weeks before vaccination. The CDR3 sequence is CSAIQPGTQNSPLHF. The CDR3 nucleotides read TGCAGTGCCATCCAACCCGGGACCCAAAATTCACCCCTCCACTTT.